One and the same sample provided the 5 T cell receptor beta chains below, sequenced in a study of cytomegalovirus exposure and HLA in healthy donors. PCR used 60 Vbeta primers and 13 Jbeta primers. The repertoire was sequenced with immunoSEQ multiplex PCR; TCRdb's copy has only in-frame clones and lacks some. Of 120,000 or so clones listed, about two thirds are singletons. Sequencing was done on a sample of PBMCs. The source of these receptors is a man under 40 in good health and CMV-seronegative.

CDR3 sequence: CASSSRSGDTDTQYF. In nucleotides, the CDR3 is TGTGCCAGTAGTTCCCGGTCAGGGGATACAGATACGCAGTATTTT. The gene calls are TRBV19 and TRBJ2-3, with a tentative D call TRBD1 (6 bases). The CDR3 sequence is 15 residues long. Germline V gene lookup returns CDR1 LNHDA and CDR2 SQIVND (reference sequence). V shed 5 bases and J shed 3 bases, with 15 bases lying between them. Supplemented by reference TRBV19 and TRBJ2-3, the full variable domain reads DGGITQSPKYLFRKEGQNVTLSCEQNLNHDAMYWYRQDPGQGLRLIYYSQIVNDFQKGDIAEGYSVSREKKESFPLTVTSAQKNPTAFYLCASSSRSGDTDTQYFGPGTRLTVL.

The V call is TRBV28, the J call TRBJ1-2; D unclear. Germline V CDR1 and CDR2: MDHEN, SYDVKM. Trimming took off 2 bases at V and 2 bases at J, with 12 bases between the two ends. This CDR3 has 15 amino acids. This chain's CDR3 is CASSLVPGSNYGYTF. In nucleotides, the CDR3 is TGTGCCAGCAGTTTAGTTCCAGGATCCAACTATGGCTACACCTTC.

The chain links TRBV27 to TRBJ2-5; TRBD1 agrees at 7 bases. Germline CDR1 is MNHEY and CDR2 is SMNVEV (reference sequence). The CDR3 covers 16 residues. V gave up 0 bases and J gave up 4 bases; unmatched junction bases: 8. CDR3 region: CASSLSGGFRGETQYF. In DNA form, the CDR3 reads TGTGCCAGCAGTTTATCAGGGGGCTTCCGGGGAGAGACCCAGTACTTC.

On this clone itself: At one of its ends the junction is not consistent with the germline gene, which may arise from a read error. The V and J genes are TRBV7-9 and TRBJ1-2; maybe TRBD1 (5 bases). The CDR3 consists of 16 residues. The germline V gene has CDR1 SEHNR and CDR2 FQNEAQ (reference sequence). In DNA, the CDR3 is TGTTCCAGCAGCCCCCGGGGGAAGGAATGGCTGCGTGGCTACACCTTC. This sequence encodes CSSSPRGKEWLRGYTF.

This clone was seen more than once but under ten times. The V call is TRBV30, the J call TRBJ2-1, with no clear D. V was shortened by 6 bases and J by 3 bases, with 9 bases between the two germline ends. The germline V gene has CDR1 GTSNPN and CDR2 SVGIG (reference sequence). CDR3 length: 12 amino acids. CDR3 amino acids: CACRRSYNEQFF. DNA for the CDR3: TGTGCCTGCCGGCGGAGCTACAATGAGCAGTTCTTC.